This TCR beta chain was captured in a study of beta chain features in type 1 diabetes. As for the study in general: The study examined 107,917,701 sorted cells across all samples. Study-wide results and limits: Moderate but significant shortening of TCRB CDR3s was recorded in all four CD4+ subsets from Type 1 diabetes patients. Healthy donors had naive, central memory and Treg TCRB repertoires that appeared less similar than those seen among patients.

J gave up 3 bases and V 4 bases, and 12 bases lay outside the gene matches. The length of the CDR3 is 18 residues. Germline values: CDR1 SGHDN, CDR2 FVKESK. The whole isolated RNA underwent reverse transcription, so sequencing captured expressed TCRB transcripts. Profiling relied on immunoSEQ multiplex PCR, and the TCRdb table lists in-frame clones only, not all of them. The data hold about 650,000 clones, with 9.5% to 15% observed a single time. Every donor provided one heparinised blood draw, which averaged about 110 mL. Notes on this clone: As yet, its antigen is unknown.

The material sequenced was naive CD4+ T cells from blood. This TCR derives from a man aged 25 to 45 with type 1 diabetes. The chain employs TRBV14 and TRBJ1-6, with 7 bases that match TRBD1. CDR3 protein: CASSLRTTGFGYNSPLHF. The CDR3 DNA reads TGTGCCAGCAGCCTTAGAACGACAGGGTTCGGCTATAATTCACCCCTCCACTTT.